This TCR beta chain was retrieved from a study of T cell repertoires in cytomegalovirus infection. Trimming cost V 5 bases and J 2 bases; bases outside gene matches: 10. This CDR3 region has 17 residues. CDR1 SGHTA and CDR2 FQGNSA come from the germline V gene. This clonotype was seen a few times. As yet, its antigen is unknown. TCRdb reanalysed the reads using MiXCR and keeps one entry per CDR3 protein. Of hundreds of thousands of distinct CDR3 sequences in the sample, about two fifths were seen once. The chain has TRBV7-2 and TRBJ2-7; 12 bases align to TRBD2. The clonotype comes from a human donor in good health (CMV status not recorded). Some clones in this sample may be carry-over from other donors' samples. This sample comprised cultured PBMCs, obtained from culture after CMV antigen stimulation. CDR3 nucleotides: TGTGCCAGCAGCCTAAGACTAGCGGGAGCGCCCACCTACGAGCAGTACTTC. Protein product: CASSLRLAGAPTYEQYF.